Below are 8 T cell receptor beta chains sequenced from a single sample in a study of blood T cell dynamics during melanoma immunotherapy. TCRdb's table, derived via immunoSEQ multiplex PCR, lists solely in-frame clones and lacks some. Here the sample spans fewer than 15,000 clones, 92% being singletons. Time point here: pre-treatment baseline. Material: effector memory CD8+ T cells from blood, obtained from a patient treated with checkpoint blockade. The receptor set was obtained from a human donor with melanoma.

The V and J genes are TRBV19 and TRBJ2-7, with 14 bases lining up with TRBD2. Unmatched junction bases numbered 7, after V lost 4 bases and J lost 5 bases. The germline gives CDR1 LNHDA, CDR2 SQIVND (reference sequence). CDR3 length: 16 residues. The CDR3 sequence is CASSTPGLAGVDEQYF. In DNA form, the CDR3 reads TGTGCCAGTAGTACTCCGGGACTAGCGGGAGTAGACGAGCAGTACTTC.

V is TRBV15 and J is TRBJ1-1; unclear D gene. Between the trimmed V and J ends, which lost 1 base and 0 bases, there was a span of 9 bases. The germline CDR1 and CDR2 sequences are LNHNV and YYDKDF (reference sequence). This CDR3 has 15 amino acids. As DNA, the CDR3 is TGTGCCACCAGCAGAGGTCCGACTATGAACACTGAAGCTTTCTTT. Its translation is CATSRGPTMNTEAFF.

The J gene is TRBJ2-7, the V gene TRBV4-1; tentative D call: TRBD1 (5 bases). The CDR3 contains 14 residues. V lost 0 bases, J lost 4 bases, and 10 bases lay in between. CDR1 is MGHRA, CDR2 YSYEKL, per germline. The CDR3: CASSQDRTHYEQYF. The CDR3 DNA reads TGCGCCAGCAGCCAAGATAGGACACATTACGAGCAGTACTTC.

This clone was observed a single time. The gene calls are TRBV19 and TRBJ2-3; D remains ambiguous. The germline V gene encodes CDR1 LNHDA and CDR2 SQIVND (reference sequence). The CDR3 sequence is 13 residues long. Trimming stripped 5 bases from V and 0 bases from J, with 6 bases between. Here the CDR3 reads CASSRSSTDTQYF. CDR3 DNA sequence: TGTGCCAGTAGTCGCAGCAGCACAGATACGCAGTATTTT.

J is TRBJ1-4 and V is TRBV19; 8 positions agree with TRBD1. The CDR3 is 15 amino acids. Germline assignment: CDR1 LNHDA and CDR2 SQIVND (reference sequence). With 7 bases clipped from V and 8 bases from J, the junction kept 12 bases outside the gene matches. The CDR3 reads CASTDYQGAAEKLFF. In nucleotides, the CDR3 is TGTGCCAGTACCGATTATCAGGGGGCGGCGGAAAAACTGTTTTTT.

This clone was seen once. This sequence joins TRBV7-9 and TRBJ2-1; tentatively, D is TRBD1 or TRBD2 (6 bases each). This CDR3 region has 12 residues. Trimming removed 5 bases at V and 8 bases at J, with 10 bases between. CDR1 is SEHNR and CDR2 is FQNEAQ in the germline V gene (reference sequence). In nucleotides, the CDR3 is TGTGCCAGCAGCCGGGGGCCCCATGAGCAGTTCTTC. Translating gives CASSRGPHEQFF.

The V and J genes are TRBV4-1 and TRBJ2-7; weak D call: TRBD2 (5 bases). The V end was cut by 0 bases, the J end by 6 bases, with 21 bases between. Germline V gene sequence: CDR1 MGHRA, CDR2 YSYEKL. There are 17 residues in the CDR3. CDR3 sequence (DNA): TGCGCCAGCAGCCAAGATCGATCGGAACTAGTGGTAAGCGAGCAGTACTTC. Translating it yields CASSQDRSELVVSEQYF.

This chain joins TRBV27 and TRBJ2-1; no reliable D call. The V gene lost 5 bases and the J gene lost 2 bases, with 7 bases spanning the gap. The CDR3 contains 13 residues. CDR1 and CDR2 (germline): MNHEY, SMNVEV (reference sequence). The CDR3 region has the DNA TGTGCCAGCAGTCCCCGGACCTACAATGAGCAGTTCTTC. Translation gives CASSPRTYNEQFF.